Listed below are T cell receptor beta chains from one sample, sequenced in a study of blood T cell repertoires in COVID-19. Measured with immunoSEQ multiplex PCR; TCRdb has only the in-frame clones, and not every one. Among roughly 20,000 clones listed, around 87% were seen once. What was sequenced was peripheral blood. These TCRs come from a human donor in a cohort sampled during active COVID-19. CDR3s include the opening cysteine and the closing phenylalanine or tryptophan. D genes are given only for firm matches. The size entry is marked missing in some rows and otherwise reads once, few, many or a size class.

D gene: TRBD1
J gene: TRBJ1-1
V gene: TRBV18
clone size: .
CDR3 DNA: TGTGCCAGCTCACCAGGGACAGGGGGGAACACTGAAGCTTTCTTT
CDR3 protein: CASSPGTGGNTEAFF

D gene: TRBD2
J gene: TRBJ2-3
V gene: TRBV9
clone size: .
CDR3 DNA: TGTGCCAGCAGCGTAAGGAGCGGGAAAAGCTCTTTAAGCACCACAGATACGCAGTATTTT
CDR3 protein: CASSVRSGKSSLSTTDTQYF

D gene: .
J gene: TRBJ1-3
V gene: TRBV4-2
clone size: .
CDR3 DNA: TGTGCCAGCAGCCCGTACCAGGGGAAGTCGTCTGGAAACACCATATATTTT
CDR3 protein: CASSPYQGKSSGNTIYF

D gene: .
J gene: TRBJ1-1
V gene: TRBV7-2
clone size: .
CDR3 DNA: TGTGCCAGCAGAAAGTGGTCGGGCCTAGCTGCCGATGAAGCTTTCTTT
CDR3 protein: CASRKWSGLAADEAFF

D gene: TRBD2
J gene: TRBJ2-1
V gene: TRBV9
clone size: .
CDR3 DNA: TGTGCCAGCAGCCGAGGGGAGGGAGTAACCAATGAGCAGTTCTTC
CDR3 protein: CASSRGEGVTNEQFF

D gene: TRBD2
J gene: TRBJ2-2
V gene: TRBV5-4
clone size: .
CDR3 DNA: TGTGCCAGCAGCTTGGGACTAGCGGGGACCGGGGAGCTGTTTTTT
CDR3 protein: CASSLGLAGTGELFF

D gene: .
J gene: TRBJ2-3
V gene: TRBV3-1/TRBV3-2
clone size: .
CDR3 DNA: TGTGCCAGCAGCCAAGAGACTATTCTATACACAGATACGCAGTATTTT
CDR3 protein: CASSQETILYTDTQYF

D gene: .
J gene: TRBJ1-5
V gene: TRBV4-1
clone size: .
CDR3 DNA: TGCGCCAGCAGCCCAGGAAGGCTACCCAATCAGCCCCAGCATTTT
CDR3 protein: CASSPGRLPNQPQHF

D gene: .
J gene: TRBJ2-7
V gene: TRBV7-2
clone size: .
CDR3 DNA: TGTGCCAGCAGCTTAGCTCTCGGGGTTAATGGGTACGAGCAGTACTTC
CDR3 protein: CASSLALGVNGYEQYF

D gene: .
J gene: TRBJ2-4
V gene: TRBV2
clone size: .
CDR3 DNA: TGTGCCAGCAGTGGTCTGGCCAAAAACATTCAGTACTTC
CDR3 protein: CASSGLAKNIQYF

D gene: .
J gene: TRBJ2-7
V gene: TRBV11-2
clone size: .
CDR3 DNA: TGTGCCAGCAGTCGGGCCGACGGGGATTACGAGCAGTACTTC
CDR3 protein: CASSRADGDYEQYF

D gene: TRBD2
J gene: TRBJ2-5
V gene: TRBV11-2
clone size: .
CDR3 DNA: TGTGCCAGCAGCTTGCCGGGACTAGCGGGAGAGACCCAGTACTTC
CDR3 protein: CASSLPGLAGETQYF

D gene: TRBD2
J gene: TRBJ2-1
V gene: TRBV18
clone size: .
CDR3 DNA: TGTGCCAGCTCACCCCGGGGTCCTAGCGGGAGCAATGAGCAGTTCTTC
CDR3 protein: CASSPRGPSGSNEQFF

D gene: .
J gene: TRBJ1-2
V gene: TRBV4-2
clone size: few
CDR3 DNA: TGTGCCAGCAGCCAAGTGATCGGGTCGAACTATGGCTACACCTTC
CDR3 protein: CASSQVIGSNYGYTF

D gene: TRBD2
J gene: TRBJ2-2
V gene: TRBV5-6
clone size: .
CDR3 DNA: TGTGCCAGCAGCTGGGCGGGAGTGAGGGCCGGGGAGCTGTTTTTT
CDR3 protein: CASSWAGVRAGELFF

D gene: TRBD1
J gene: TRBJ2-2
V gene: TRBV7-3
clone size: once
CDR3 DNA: TGTGCCAGCAGCTTAAGTAGGGACAGGGTACCCACCGGGGAGCTGTTTTTT
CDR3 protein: CASSLSRDRVPTGELFF

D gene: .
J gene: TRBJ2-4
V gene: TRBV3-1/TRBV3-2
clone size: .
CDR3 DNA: TGTGCCAGCAGCCAAATGTCGGGTTGGACCAAAAACATTCAGTACTTC
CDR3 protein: CASSQMSGWTKNIQYF

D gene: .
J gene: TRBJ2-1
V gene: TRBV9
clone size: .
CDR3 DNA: TGTGCCAGCAGCGTAGTTGGGGCTGCCTACAATGAGCAGTTCTTC
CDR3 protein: CASSVVGAAYNEQFF

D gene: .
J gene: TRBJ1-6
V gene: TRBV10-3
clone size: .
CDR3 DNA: TGTGCCATCAGTGATCGGGGTGACTTCGAATCACCCCTCCACTTT
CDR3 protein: CAISDRGDFESPLHF

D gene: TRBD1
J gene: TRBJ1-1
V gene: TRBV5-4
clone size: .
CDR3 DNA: TGTGCCAGCAGCTTGACAGGGGGCACTGAAGCTTTCTTT
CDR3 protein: CASSLTGGTEAFF

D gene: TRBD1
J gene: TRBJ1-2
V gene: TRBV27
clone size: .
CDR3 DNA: TGTGCCAGCAGTTTCCGGGGACAGGGGGCTAACTATGGCTACACCTTC
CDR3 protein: CASSFRGQGANYGYTF

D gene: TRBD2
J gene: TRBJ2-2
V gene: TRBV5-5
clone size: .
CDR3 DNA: TGTGCCAGCAGCTTGGTTCCGGAGGGAGGGACCGGGGAGCTGTTTTTT
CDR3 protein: CASSLVPEGGTGELFF

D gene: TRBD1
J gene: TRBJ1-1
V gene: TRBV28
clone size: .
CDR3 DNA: TGTGCCAGCAGCCCCCCAGGGACAGGAGGCCTGTTT
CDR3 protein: CASSPPGTGGLF

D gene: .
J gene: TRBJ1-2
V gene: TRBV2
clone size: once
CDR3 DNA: TGTGCCAGCAGTGAGGAGGGCTCGGGCTATGGCTACACCTTC
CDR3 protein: CASSEEGSGYGYTF

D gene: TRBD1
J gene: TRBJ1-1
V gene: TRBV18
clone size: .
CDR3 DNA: TGTGCCAGCTTCAAAACAGGGGGCGCATCTGAAGCTTTCTTT
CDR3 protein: CASFKTGGASEAFF

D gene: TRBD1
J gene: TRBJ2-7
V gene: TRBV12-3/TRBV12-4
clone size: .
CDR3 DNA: TGTGCCAGCAGATCGACAGGGCTGGGGGAGCAGTACTTC
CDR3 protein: CASRSTGLGEQYF

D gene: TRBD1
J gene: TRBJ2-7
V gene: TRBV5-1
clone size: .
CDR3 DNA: TGCGCCAGCAGATCGGGACAGGGGCCCTACGAGCAGTACTTC
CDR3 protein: CASRSGQGPYEQYF

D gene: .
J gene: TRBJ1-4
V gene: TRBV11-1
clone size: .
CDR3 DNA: TGTGCCAGCAGCTTCTCCAGAAGTAATGAAAAACTGTTTTTT
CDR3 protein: CASSFSRSNEKLFF

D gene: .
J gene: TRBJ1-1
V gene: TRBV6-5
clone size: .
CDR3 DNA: TGTGCCAGCACCAATACCGAGACTGAAGCTTTCTTT
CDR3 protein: CASTNTETEAFF

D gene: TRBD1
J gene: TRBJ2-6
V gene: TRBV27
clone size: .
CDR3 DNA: TGTGCCAGCAGTTTCCGGACAGGGGGTGGTGGGGCCAACGTCCTGACTTTC
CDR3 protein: CASSFRTGGGGANVLTF

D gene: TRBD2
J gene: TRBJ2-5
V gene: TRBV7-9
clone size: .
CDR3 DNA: TGTGCCAGCAACCGGGGGGGTCAAGAGACCCAGTACTTC
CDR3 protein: CASNRGGQETQYF

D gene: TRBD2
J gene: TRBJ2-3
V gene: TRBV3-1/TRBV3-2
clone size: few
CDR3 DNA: TGTGCCAGCAGCCCATGGACTAGCGACACAGATACGCAGTATTTT
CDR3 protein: CASSPWTSDTDTQYF

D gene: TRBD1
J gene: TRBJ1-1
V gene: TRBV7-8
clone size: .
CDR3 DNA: TGTGCCAGCAGCTTAGGGGCGGACAGGGTCGGCACTGAAGCTTTCTTT
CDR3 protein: CASSLGADRVGTEAFF

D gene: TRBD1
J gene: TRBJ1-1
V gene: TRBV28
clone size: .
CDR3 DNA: TGTGCCAGCAGTTCCGGACAGGGGAGCACTGAAGCTTTCTTT
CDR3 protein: CASSSGQGSTEAFF

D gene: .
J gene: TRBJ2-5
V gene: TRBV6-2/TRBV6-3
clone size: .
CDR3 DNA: TGTGCCAGCAGTTACCCCACTGGTCGAGGCGGGGATCAAGAGACCCAGTACTTC
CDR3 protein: CASSYPTGRGGDQETQYF

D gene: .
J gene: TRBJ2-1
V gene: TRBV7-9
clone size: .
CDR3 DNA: TGTGCCAGCAGCTTACGCGTTCTCAATGAGCAGTTCTTC
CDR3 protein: CASSLRVLNEQFF

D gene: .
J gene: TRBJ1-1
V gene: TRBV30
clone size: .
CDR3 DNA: TGTGCCTGGAGACCAGGGGACCTAATGAACACTGAAGCTTTCTTT
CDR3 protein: CAWRPGDLMNTEAFF

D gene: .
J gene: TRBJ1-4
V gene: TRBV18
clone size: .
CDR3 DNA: TGTGCCAGCTCACCACCGGGCAGAGATGAAAAACTGTTTTTT
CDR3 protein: CASSPPGRDEKLFF

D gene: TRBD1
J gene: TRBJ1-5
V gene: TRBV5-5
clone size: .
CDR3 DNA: TGTGCCAGCAGCCCCGGACCCGGGACAGGCTCGGGCAATCAGCCCCAGCATTTT
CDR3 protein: CASSPGPGTGSGNQPQHF

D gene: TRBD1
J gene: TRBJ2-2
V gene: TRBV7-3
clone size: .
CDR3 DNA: TGTGCCAGCAGCGCAGTCGCCGGGACAGGGTACACCGGGGAGCTGTTTTTT
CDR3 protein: CASSAVAGTGYTGELFF

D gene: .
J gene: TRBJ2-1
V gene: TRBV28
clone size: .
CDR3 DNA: TGTGCCAGCTCAAGGGTAGGAGGAGTCAATGAGCAGTTCTTC
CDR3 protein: CASSRVGGVNEQFF

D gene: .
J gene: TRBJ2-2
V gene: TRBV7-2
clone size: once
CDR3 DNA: TGTGCCAGCAGCTTAATGCGTCTTGATCTCACCGGGGAGCTGTTTTTT
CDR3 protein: CASSLMRLDLTGELFF

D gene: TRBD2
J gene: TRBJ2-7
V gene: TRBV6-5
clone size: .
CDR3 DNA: TGTGCCAGCAGTTCTCCTAGCGGGATAGGGGGGTACGAGCAGTACTTC
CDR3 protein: CASSSPSGIGGYEQYF

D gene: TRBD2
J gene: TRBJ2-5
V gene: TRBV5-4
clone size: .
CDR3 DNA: TGTGCCAGCAGCTTGGGAGTAGCGGGAGGGTCGAACCAAGAGACCCAGTACTTC
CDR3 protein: CASSLGVAGGSNQETQYF

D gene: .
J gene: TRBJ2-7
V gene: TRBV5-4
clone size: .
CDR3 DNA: TGTGCCAGCAGCATTGGACGGGGCTACGAGCAGTACTTC
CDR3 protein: CASSIGRGYEQYF

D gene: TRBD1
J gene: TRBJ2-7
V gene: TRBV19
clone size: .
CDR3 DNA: TGTGCCAGTACCCGACAGGGGGACTCCTACGAGCAGTACTTC
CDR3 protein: CASTRQGDSYEQYF

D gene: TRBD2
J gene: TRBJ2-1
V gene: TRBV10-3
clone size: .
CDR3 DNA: TGTGCCATCAGTACCATAGCGGGACGGAGCAATGAGCAGTTCTTC
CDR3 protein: CAISTIAGRSNEQFF

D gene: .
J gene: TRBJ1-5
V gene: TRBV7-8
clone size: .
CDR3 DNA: TGTGCCAGCAGCCTAAGGGTGGATGGGGACTCGTATAGCAATCAGCCCCAGCATTTT
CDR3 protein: CASSLRVDGDSYSNQPQHF

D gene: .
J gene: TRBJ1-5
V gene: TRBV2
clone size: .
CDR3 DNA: TGTGCCAGCCGAGGGTTCGGCAATCAGCCCCAGCATTTT
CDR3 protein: CASRGFGNQPQHF

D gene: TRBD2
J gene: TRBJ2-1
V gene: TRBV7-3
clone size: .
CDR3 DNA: TGTGCCAGCAGCTTAAGGGTGTCAAGCGGGATAGTCAATGAGCAGTTCTTC
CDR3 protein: CASSLRVSSGIVNEQFF

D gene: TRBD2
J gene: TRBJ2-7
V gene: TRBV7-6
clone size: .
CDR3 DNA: TGTGCCAGCAGCCCGACTAGCGGGAGTCCCCTGGACTACGAGCAGTACTTC
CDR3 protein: CASSPTSGSPLDYEQYF

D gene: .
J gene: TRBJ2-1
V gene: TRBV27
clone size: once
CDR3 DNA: TGTGCCAGCAGTTTATCGGGGAGCAATGAGCAGTTCTTC
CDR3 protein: CASSLSGSNEQFF

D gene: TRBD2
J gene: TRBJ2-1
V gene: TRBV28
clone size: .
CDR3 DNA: TGTGCCCACCAACGGGGGGGGATGGGGAATGAGCAGTTCTTC
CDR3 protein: CAHQRGGMGNEQFF